This T cell receptor beta chain came from a study of T cell responses to AZD1222 COVID-19 vaccine. The CDR3 consists of 11 residues. The V gene lost 6 bases and the J gene lost 2 bases, with 6 bases spanning the gap. Per the germline V gene, CDR1 is DFQATT and CDR2 is SNEGSKA (reference sequence). General study findings and limits: Elevations in Spike-specific TCR breadth and depth followed administration of two AZD1222 doses.

As for this clone: The antigen is undetermined.

Assay used: immunoSEQ multiplex PCR; TCRdb lists only in-frame clones, some missing. The sample has under 150,000 clones; approximately 90% are singletons. The chain joins TRBV20-1 to TRBJ2-3; no clear D gene. This sequence was found in an adult in good health. Here the sequenced sample was peripheral blood, taken on day 0 of AZD1222 vaccination. As DNA, the CDR3 is TGCAGTGCAACAGCCACAGATACGCAGTATTTT. Protein sequence: CSATATDTQYF.